This T cell receptor beta chain was sequenced during a study of blood T cell repertoires in COVID-19. The wider study: The United States, Italy and Spain were the sources of the acute and convalescent COVID-19 samples. In each case, the material was cDNA or gDNA derived from T cells, B-cell-depleted T cells, or PBMCs.

CDR1 and CDR2 from the germline V gene are MNHEY and SVGAGI. V was shortened by 6 bases and J by 2 bases, with 10 bases between the two germline ends. CDR3 length: 14 residues. Per the original methods: Quantification of nucleated cells was approximated via reference gene primer amplification. The table came from immunoSEQ multiplex PCR; TCRdb's copy has only in-frame clones and leaves some out. The V and J calls and the clone size are those of that table, but D and trimming were determined from the DNA. The sample lists fewer than 250,000 clones; around 86% were seen once. Sequenced material: peripheral blood. The chain recombines TRBV6-5 with TRBJ1-4; D is perhaps TRBD1 (6 bases). The receptor's source is a man aged 50 to 60 with acute or convalescent COVID-19. The CDR3 DNA follows: TGTGCCAGCAGGCAGACAGGCACTAATGAAAAACTGTTTTTT. Encoded protein: CASRQTGTNEKLFF.